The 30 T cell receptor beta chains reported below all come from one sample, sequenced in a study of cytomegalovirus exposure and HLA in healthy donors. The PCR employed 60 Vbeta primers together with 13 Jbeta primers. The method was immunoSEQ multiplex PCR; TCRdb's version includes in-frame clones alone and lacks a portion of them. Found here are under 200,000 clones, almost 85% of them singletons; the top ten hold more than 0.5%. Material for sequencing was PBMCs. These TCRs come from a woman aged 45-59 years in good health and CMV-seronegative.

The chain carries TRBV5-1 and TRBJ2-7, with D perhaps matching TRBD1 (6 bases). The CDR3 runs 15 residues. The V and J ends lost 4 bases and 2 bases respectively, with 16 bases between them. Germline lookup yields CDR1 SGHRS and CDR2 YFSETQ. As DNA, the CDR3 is TGCGCCAGCAGCACTGACAGGACCTGGACCTACGAGCAGTACTTC. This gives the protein CASSTDRTWTYEQYF.

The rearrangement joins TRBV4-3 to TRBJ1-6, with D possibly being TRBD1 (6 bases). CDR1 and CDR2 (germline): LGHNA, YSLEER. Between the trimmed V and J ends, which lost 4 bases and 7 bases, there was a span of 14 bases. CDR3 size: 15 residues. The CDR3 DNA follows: TGCGCCAGCAGCCTGGACAGATACCAAAATTCACCCCTCCACTTT. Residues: CASSLDRYQNSPLHF.

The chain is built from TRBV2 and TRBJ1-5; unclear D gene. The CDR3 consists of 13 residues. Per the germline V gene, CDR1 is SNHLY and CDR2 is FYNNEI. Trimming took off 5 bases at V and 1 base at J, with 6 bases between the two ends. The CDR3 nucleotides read TGTGCCAGCAGTAGGGAGAGCAATCAGCCCCAGCATTTT. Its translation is CASSRESNQPQHF.

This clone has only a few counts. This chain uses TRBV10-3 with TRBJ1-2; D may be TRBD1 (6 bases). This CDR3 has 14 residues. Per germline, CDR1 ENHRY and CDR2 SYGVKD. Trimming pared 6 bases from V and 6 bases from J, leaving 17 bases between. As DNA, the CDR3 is TGTGCCATCAGGGAAACAGGGATTCCGGATGGCTACACCTTC. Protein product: CAIRETGIPDGYTF.

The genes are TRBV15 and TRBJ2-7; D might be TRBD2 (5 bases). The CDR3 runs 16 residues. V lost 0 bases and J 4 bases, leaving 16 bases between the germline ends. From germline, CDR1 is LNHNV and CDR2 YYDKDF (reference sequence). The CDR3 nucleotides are TGTGCCACCAGCAGAGATTTCGGACTGAGCCCTTACGAGCAGTACTTC. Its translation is CATSRDFGLSPYEQYF.

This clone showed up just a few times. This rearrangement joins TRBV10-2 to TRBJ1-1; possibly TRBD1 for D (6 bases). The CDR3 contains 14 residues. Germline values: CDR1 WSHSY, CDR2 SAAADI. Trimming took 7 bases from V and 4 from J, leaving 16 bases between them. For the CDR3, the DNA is TGCGCCAGCAAGGACGCAGGGGATGCCACTGAAGCTTTCTTT. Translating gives CASKDAGDATEAFF.

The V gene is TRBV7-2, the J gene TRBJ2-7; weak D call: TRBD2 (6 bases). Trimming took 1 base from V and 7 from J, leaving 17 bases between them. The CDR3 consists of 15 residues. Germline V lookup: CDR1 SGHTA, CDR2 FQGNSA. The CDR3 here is CASSLGGAGLGEQYF. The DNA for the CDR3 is TGTGCCAGCAGCTTAGGGGGCGCGGGGTTGGGGGAGCAGTACTTC.

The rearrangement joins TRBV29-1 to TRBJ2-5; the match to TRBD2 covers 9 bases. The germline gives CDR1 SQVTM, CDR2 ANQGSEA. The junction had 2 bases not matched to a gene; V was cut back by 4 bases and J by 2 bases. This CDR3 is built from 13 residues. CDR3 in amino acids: CSVGLAAQETQYF. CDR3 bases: TGCAGCGTTGGACTAGCGGCACAAGAGACCCAGTACTTC.

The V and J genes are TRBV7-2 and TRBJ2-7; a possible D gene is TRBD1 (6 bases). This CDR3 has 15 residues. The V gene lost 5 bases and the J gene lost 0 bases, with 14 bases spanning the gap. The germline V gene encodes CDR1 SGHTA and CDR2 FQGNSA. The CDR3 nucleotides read TGTGCCAGCAGCCCCCAGGGGATTAGCTCCTACGAGCAGTACTTC. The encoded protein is CASSPQGISSYEQYF.

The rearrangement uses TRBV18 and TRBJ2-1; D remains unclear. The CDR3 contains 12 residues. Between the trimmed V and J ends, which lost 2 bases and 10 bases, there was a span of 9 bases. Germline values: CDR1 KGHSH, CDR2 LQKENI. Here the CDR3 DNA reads TGTGCCAGCTCACCAACCCGAGAGGAGCAGTTCTTC. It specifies CASSPTREEQFF.

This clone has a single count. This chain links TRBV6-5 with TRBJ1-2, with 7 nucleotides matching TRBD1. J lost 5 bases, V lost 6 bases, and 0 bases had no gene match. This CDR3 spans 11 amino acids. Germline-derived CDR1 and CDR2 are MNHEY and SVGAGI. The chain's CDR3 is CASRTGYGYTF. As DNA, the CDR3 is TGTGCCAGCAGGACAGGGTATGGCTACACCTTC.

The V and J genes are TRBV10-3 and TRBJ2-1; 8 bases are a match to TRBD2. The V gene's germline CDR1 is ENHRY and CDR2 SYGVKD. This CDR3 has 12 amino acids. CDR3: CLGAGVKNEQFF. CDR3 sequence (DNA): TGTCTGGGAGCGGGAGTTAAGAATGAGCAGTTCTTC.

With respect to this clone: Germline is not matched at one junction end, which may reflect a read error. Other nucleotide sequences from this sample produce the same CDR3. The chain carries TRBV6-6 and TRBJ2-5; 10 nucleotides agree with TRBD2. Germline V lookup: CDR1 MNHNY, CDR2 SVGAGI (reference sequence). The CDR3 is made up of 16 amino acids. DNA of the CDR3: TGTGCCAGTAGTTACTCTGCTAGCGGGAGTGAAGAGACCCAGTACTTC. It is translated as CASSYSASGSEETQYF.

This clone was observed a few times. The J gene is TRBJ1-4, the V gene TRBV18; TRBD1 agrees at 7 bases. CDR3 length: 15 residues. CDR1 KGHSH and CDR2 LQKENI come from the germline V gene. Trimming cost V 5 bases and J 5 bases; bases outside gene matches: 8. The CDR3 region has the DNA TGTGCCAGCTCAAGACAGGGCTGGTCGAATGAAAAACTGTTTTTT. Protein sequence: CASSRQGWSNEKLFF.

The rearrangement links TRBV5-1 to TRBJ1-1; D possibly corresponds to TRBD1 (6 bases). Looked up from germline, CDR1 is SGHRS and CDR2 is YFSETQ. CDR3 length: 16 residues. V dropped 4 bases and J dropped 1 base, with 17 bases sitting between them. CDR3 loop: CASSPKAGEGNTEAFF. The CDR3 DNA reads TGCGCCAGCAGCCCAAAGGCAGGGGAGGGGAACACTGAAGCTTTCTTT. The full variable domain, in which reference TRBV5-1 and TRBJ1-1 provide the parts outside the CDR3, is KAGVTQTPRYLIKTRGQQVTLSCSPISGHRSVSWYQQTPGQGLQFLFEYFSETQRNKGNFPGRFSGRQFSNSRSEMNVSTLELGDSALYLCASSPKAGEGNTEAFFGQGTRLTVV.

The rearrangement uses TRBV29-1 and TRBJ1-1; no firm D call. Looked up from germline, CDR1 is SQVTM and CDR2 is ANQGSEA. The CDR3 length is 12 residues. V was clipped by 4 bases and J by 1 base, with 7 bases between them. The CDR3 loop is CSVVSENTEAFF. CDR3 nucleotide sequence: TGCAGCGTTGTATCAGAGAACACTGAAGCTTTCTTT.

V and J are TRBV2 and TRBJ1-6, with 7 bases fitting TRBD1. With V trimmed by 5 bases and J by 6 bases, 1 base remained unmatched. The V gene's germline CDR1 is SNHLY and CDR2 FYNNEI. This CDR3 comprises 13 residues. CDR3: CASSTGVNSPLHF. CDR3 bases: TGTGCCAGCAGTACAGGGGTTAATTCACCCCTCCACTTT.

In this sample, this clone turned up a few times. This CDR3 reads CSARGSYEQYF. The DNA for the CDR3 is TGCAGTGCTAGAGGGAGCTACGAGCAGTACTTC. This rearrangement joins TRBV20-1 to TRBJ2-7; D uncertain. The CDR3 runs to 11 residues. V was shortened by 1 base and J by 3 bases, with 4 bases between the two germline ends. CDR1 and CDR2 from the germline V gene are DFQATT and SNEGSKA (reference sequence).

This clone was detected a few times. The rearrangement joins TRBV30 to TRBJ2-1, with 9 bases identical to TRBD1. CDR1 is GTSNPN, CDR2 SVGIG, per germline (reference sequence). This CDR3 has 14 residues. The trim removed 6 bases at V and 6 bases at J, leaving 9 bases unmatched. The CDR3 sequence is CACQWTGDPNEQFF. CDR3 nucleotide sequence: TGTGCCTGTCAGTGGACAGGGGATCCCAATGAGCAGTTCTTC.

CDR3 nucleotides: TGTGCCAGCAGCGTAGGTCTGGAGGGAACCCAGCATTTT. Translated: CASSVGLEGTQHF. The chain uses TRBV9 and TRBJ1-5; D is ambiguous. The CDR3 has 13 residues. V was cut by 0 bases and J by 11 bases, with 12 bases left in between. CDR1 is SGDLS and CDR2 is YYNGEE in the germline V gene.

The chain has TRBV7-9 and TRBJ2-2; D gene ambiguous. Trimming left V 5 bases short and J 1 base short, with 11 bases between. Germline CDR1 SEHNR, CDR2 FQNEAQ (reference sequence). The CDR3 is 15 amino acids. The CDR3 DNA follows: TGTGCCAGCAGCCTCCTGCGCGAGAACACCGGGGAGCTGTTTTTT. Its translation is CASSLLRENTGELFF.

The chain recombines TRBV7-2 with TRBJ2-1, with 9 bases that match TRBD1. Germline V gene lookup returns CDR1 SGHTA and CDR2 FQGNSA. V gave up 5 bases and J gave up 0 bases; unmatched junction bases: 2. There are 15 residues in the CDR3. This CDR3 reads CASSRQGDSYNEQFF. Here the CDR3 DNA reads TGTGCCAGCAGCCGACAGGGGGACTCCTACAATGAGCAGTTCTTC.

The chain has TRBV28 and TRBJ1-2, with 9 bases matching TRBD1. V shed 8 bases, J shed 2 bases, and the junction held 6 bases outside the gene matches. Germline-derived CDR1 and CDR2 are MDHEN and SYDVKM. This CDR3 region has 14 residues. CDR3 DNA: TGTGCCAGCGGTTGGGGACAGGGAAACTATGGCTACACCTTC. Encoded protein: CASGWGQGNYGYTF.

The CDR3 region has the DNA TGTGCCAGCAGTCCCCGGGTTTCAGCAGATACGCAGTATTTT. Its translation is CASSPRVSADTQYF. This chain links TRBV6-5 with TRBJ2-3; no clear D. This CDR3 is 14 amino acids long. Germline lookup yields CDR1 MNHEY and CDR2 SVGAGI. Trimming took 5 bases from V and 4 from J, leaving 13 bases between them.

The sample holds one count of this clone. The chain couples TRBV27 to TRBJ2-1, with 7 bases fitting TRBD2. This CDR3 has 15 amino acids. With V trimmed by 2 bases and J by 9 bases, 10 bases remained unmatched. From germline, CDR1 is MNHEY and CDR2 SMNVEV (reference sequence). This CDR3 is CASSLTGGGSGEQFF. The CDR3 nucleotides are TGTGCCAGCAGTTTAACCGGCGGCGGGAGCGGTGAGCAGTTCTTC.

The CDR3 DNA follows: TGCGCCAGCAGCGATGGACTAGCGGGGGTAACAGATACGCAGTATTTT. Encoded protein: CASSDGLAGVTDTQYF. The gene calls are TRBV5-1 and TRBJ2-3; 13 nucleotides align to TRBD2. The CDR3 runs 16 residues. The germline CDR1 and CDR2 sequences are SGHRS and YFSETQ. The trim removed 4 bases at V and 3 bases at J, leaving 5 bases unmatched.

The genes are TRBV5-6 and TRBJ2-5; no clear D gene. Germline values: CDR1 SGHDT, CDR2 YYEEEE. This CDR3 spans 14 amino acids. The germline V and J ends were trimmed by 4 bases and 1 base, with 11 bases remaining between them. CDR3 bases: TGTGCCAGCAGCCCCAAAAGCTTCCAAGAGACCCAGTACTTC. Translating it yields CASSPKSFQETQYF.

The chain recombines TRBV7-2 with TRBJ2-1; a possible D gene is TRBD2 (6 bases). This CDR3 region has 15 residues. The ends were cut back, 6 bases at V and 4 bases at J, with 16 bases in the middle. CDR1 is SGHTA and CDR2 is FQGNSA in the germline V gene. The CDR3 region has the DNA TGTGCCAGCAGTCGCGGCGGGGCCAAGTACAATGAGCAGTTCTTC. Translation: CASSRGGAKYNEQFF.

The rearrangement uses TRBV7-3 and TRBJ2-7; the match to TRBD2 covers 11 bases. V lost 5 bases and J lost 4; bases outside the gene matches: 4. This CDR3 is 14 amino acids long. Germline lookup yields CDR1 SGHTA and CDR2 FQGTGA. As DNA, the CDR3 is TGTGCCAGCAGCCCCACTAGCGGGAGTTACGAGCAGTACTTC. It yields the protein CASSPTSGSYEQYF.

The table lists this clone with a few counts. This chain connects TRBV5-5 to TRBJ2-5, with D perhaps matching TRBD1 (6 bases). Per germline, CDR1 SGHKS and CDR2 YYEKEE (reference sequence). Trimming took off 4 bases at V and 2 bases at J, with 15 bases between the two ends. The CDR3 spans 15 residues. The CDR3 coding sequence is TGTGCCAGCAGCATACGGACAGCCCCTCAAGAGACCCAGTACTTC. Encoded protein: CASSIRTAPQETQYF.